These 4 T cell receptor beta chains came from one sample sequenced in a study of blood T cell repertoires in COVID-19. Some clones are missing from TCRdb's copy, which holds only in-frame ones; the method was immunoSEQ multiplex PCR. The table shows approximately 61,000 clones, with around 83% occurring only once. Sequencing used peripheral blood. Every receptor here comes from a man aged 50 to 59 with COVID-19, enrolled during active disease.

In this sample, this clone turned up a few times. The rearrangement uses TRBV6-6 and TRBJ1-2; possibly TRBD1 for D (6 bases). The CDR3 loop spans 13 amino acids. Between the trimmed V and J ends, which lost 4 bases and 2 bases, there was a span of 8 bases. Germline V gene lookup returns CDR1 MNHNY and CDR2 SVGAGI (reference sequence). The DNA of the CDR3 is TGTGCCAGCAGTTCTACAGGGAACTATGGCTACACCTTC. Translation gives CASSSTGNYGYTF.

The chain employs TRBV3-1 (or the pseudogene TRBV3-2) and TRBJ2-2, with 10 bases aligning to TRBD1. The germline V gene has CDR1 LGHDT and CDR2 YNNKEL (reference sequence). This CDR3 has 16 residues. V dropped 4 bases and J dropped 3; count of bases not matched to a gene: 5. In DNA form, the CDR3 reads TGTGCCAGCAGCCCTCGGGACAGGGGCTACACCGGGGAGCTGTTTTTT. Protein: CASSPRDRGYTGELFF.

The V gene is TRBV29-1, the J gene TRBJ2-7, with 7 bases aligning to TRBD2. CDR1 and CDR2 from the germline V gene are SQVTM and ANQGSEA. The CDR3 consists of 16 residues. The V segment lost 0 bases and the J segment 3 bases; nucleotides outside the gene matches: 11. CDR3 coding DNA: TGCAGCGTTGAAGAGAGGAGAGCTAGCGGCAACTACGAGCAGTACTTC. Encoded protein: CSVEERRASGNYEQYF.

This clone has a single count. J is TRBJ1-2 and V is TRBV5-6; D may be TRBD1 (5 bases). V was shortened by 4 bases and J by 7 bases, with 14 bases between the two germline ends. CDR1 is SGHDT and CDR2 is YYEEEE in the germline V gene. CDR3 length: 13 residues. The CDR3 protein is CASSRTRRSGYTF. In DNA, the CDR3 is TGTGCCAGCAGCCGGACACGCCGGTCTGGCTACACCTTC.